This T cell receptor (beta chain) was found in a study of T cell responses to AZD1222 COVID-19 vaccine. Study-wide results and limits: Increases in Spike-specific TCR breadth and depth were seen after two AZD1222 doses. Close to half of all spike-specific TCRs reportedly target regions of the variants that are unmutated. The number of AZD1222 recipients seropositive at baseline was only six.

The germline V and J ends were trimmed by 8 bases and 1 base, with 11 bases remaining between them. Germline loops: CDR1 MGHDK, CDR2 SYGVNS. There are 14 residues in the CDR3. Worth noting for this clone: The target antigen is unknown.

TCRdb's table, derived via immunoSEQ multiplex PCR, lists solely in-frame clones and lacks some. Of around 200,000 clones listed, about 93% are singletons. The chain uses TRBV25-1 and TRBJ2-2; D remains unclear. The TCR sequence derives from an adult who received the MenACWY meningococcal vaccine as a control. This sample comprised peripheral blood, obtained 28 days after the second dose of the MenACWY control vaccine. CDR3: CASRPPGNTGELFF. The CDR3 DNA reads TGTGCCAGCCGTCCTCCCGGGAACACCGGGGAGCTGTTTTTT.